The rows below give T cell receptor beta chains drawn from one sample of a study of cytomegalovirus exposure and HLA in healthy donors. Libraries were prepared by immunoSEQ multiplex PCR; TCRdb keeps only in-frame clonotypes and omits some of them. This sample has around 97,000 clones; approximately 73% occur once, and the top ten carry 10%. What was sequenced was PBMCs. Receptor source: a woman under 30 in good health and CMV-seropositive. CDR3s include the opening cysteine and the closing phenylalanine or tryptophan. A D gene is named only where the DNA matches it firmly. Rows may omit the clone size; those that give it use once, few, many or a size class.

J,V,D,size,CDR3,DNA
TRBJ1-6,TRBV5-1,TRBD1,.,CASSWDRSNSPLHF,TGCGCCAGCAGCTGGGACAGGTCAAATTCACCCCTCCACTTT
TRBJ2-1,TRBV19,TRBD2,once,CASSIRRVSGTSAYNEQFF,TGTGCCAGTAGTATAAGGAGAGTATCCGGGACTAGCGCTTACAATGAGCAGTTCTTC
TRBJ2-7,TRBV6-7,TRBD2,.,CASSFLTSGVGEQYF,TGTGCCAGCAGCTTCCTGACTAGCGGGGTGGGTGAGCAGTACTTC
TRBJ2-3,TRBV5-1,.,.,CASSLGASDTQYF,TGCGCCAGCAGCTTGGGCGCCTCAGATACGCAGTATTTT
TRBJ2-3,TRBV27,TRBD2,.,CASSFLLLAGNTDTQYF,TGTGCCAGCAGTTTCTTGTTATTAGCGGGGAACACAGATACGCAGTATTTT
TRBJ2-7,TRBV5-1,TRBD1,.,CASRRDREYEQYF,TGCGCCAGCAGACGGGACAGAGAGTATGAGCAGTACTTC
TRBJ2-3,TRBV10-1,TRBD1,.,CASSESMEDRTGLHTDTQYF,TGCGCCAGCAGTGAGTCGATGGAGGATCGGACAGGCCTCCACACAGATACGCAGTATTTT
TRBJ2-1,TRBV7-8,TRBD2,.,CASSLSVLAGRSSYNEQFF,TGTGCCAGCAGCTTATCGGTACTAGCGGGCCGGAGCTCCTACAATGAGCAGTTCTTC
TRBJ2-1,TRBV4-2,TRBD2,.,CASSQDRTSGRARDNEQFF,TGTGCCAGCAGCCAAGATAGGACTAGCGGGAGGGCCAGGGACAATGAGCAGTTCTTC
TRBJ2-3,TRBV5-4,.,.,CASSFSGLGPDTQYF,TGTGCCAGCAGCTTTAGCGGCTTGGGGCCAGATACGCAGTATTTT
TRBJ2-1,TRBV4-2,TRBD2,.,CASSQGLRTGMTSGRRNEQFF,TGTGCCAGCAGCCAAGGCCTCCGGACAGGGATGACTAGCGGGAGGAGAAATGAGCAGTTCTTC
TRBJ2-1,TRBV9,.,.,CASSVDGPGGYNEQFF,TGTGCCAGCAGCGTAGATGGCCCCGGAGGGTACAATGAGCAGTTCTTC
TRBJ2-1,TRBV5-1,TRBD2,.,CASSLAGGLYNEQFF,TGCGCCAGCAGCCTAGCGGGGGGGCTCTACAATGAGCAGTTCTTC
TRBJ1-1,TRBV5-1,TRBD1,.,CASSLLGTGNTEAFF,TGCGCCAGCAGCTTATTAGGGACAGGGAACACTGAAGCCTTCTTT
TRBJ1-1,TRBV12-5,TRBD1,.,CASGLAQGAGTEAFF,TGTGCTAGTGGTTTGGCTCAGGGGGCCGGAACTGAAGCTTTCTTT
TRBJ1-5,TRBV27,.,.,CASSLGQGNQPQHF,TGTGCCAGCAGTTTGGGGCAGGGCAATCAGCCCCAGCATTTT
TRBJ1-1,TRBV5-6,.,.,CASSWGEVVLNTEAFF,TGTGCCAGCAGCTGGGGCGAGGTGGTTTTGAACACTGAAGCTTTCTTT
TRBJ2-7,TRBV18,.,.,CASSPRQIYEQYF,TGTGCCAGCTCACCTAGACAGATCTACGAGCAGTACTTC
TRBJ2-2,TRBV2,TRBD2,.,CASSEAAGAMAGELFF,TGTGCCAGCAGTGAGGCAGCGGGGGCGATGGCCGGGGAGCTGTTTTTT
TRBJ1-5,TRBV28,TRBD1,.,CASNPQGQGANQPQHF,TGTGCCAGCAATCCGCAGGGACAGGGGGCCAATCAGCCCCAGCATTTT
TRBJ2-1,TRBV7-3,TRBD2,.,CASSRLAGGVRYNEQFF,TGTGCCAGCAGCCGACTAGCGGGAGGCGTGCGCTACAATGAGCAGTTCTTC
TRBJ2-5,TRBV14,.,few,CASSQGGETQYF,TGTGCCAGCAGCCAAGGAGGAGAGACCCAGTACTTC
TRBJ2-7,TRBV5-8,TRBD2,.,CASSSAKTSGSPYEQYF,TGTGCCAGCAGCTCGGCTAAGACTAGCGGAAGCCCCTACGAGCAGTACTTC
TRBJ1-5,TRBV6-6,TRBD1,.,CASSYMGTANQPQHF,TGTGCCAGCAGTTACATGGGGACAGCTAATCAGCCCCAGCATTTT
TRBJ2-7,TRBV5-1,TRBD2,.,CASTRTSGDSYEQYF,TGCGCCAGCACCCGGACTAGCGGGGATTCCTACGAGCAGTACTTC
TRBJ2-2,TRBV27,TRBD2,.,CASSKTSDRELFF,TGTGCCAGCTCTAAGACTAGCGATAGGGAGCTGTTTTTT
TRBJ1-1,TRBV7-3,.,many,CASSLGGDTEAFF,TGTGCCAGCAGCTTAGGGGGGGACACTGAAGCTTTCTTT
TRBJ2-7,TRBV19,.,.,CASSAVLAPTYEQYF,TGTGCCAGTAGTGCGGTCCTAGCACCCACCTACGAGCAGTACTTC
TRBJ2-7,TRBV29-1,TRBD2,few,CSVLADSYEQYF,TGCAGCGTCCTAGCGGACTCCTACGAGCAGTACTTC
TRBJ2-1,TRBV7-2,TRBD1,.,CASSSRQGSYNEQFF,TGTGCCAGCAGCTCGCGACAGGGTTCCTACAATGAGCAGTTCTTC
TRBJ2-5,TRBV5-1,.,.,CASSSRPGSQETQYF,TGCGCCAGCAGCTCTCGCCCGGGTAGCCAAGAGACCCAGTACTTC
TRBJ1-5,TRBV5-6,.,once,CASSSSLGDNGNQPQHF,TGTGCCAGCAGCTCCTCCTTGGGGGACAATGGAAATCAGCCCCAGCATTTT
TRBJ2-1,TRBV7-2,.,.,CASRRTRDEQFF,TGTGCCAGCAGGAGGACTCGGGATGAGCAGTTCTTC
TRBJ2-1,TRBV4-1,.,.,CASKQVFSIEQFF,TGCGCCAGCAAGCAAGTCTTCTCCATAGAGCAGTTCTTC
TRBJ2-1,TRBV18,TRBD2,.,CASSLGGRAAEQFF,TGTGCCAGCTCACTTGGCGGGAGGGCCGCTGAGCAGTTCTTC
TRBJ1-6,TRBV4-1,.,.,CASSPLGGVSPLHF,TGCGCCAGCAGCCCCCTGGGGGGGGTTTCACCCCTCCACTTT
TRBJ1-1,TRBV5-6,.,few,CASSLGRGEAFF,TGTGCCAGCAGCTTGGGGAGGGGCGAAGCTTTCTTT
TRBJ1-6,TRBV10-3,.,once,CAIKGGNNSPLHF,TGTGCCATCAAAGGCGGTAATAATTCACCCCTCCACTTT
TRBJ2-3,TRBV6-4,TRBD1,once,CASSDRDRRSDTQYF,TGTGCCAGCTCAGACCGGGACAGGAGGTCAGATACGCAGTATTTT
TRBJ2-5,TRBV27,TRBD2,.,CASSPWTSAQGAQYF,TGTGCCAGCAGTCCTTGGACTAGCGCGCAGGGGGCCCAGTACTTC
TRBJ1-1,TRBV6-5,.,few,CASSGTGSTEAFF,TGTGCCAGCAGCGGCACAGGGAGTACTGAAGCTTTCTTT
TRBJ2-3,TRBV7-3,TRBD2,.,CASSFFRGADTQYF,TGTGCCAGCAGCTTCTTTCGGGGGGCAGATACGCAGTATTTT
TRBJ2-7,TRBV13,.,.,CASSQPWASSVGEQYF,TGTGCCAGCAGCCAACCTTGGGCCAGCTCGGTTGGCGAGCAGTACTTC
TRBJ2-7,TRBV10-3,.,few,CATEETGFEQYF,TGTGCCACAGAAGAAACAGGGTTCGAGCAGTACTTC
TRBJ2-5,TRBV2,TRBD1,.,CASKTGPNWTMGTQYF,TGTGCCAGCAAGACAGGGCCCAACTGGACGATGGGGACCCAGTACTTC
TRBJ2-5,TRBV29-1,TRBD2,.,CSVGTRGETQYF,TGCAGCGTGGGGACTAGGGGAGAGACCCAGTACTTC
TRBJ2-1,TRBV9,TRBD2,.,CASRSSGRNEQFF,TGTGCCAGCAGGTCTAGCGGGAGAAATGAGCAGTTCTTC
TRBJ2-3,TRBV7-3,TRBD1,few,CASSSILQGRDTQYF,TGTGCCAGCAGCTCAATCTTACAGGGGCGGGATACGCAGTATTTT